Listed below are T cell receptor beta chains from one sample, sequenced in a study of blood T cell repertoires in COVID-19. The method was immunoSEQ multiplex PCR; TCRdb's version includes in-frame clones alone and lacks a portion of them. The table lists some 200,000 clones, approximately 75% of them singletons. Sequencing was performed on PBMCs or T cells enriched from blood (not recorded which). All receptors derive from a man in his forties or fifties who had recovered from COVID-19. The CDR3 runs from the conserved cysteine through the conserved F or W. The order of the fields is D gene, J gene, clone size, V gene, CDR3 DNA, CDR3 protein. A D gene is named only where the DNA matches it firmly. Some rows mark clone size as missing; the rest say once, few, many or name a class of expanded clone.

d_gene: TRBD1
j_gene: TRBJ1-2
abundance: NA
v_gene: TRBV6-5
CDR3nt: TGTGCCAGCAGTCCGGGACAGGGTAGCGGCTACACCTTC
CDR3aa: CASSPGQGSGYTF

d_gene: NA
j_gene: TRBJ1-6
abundance: NA
v_gene: TRBV10-3
CDR3nt: TGTGCCATCAGTCCTTCCCTACAGGCTTCCCGGGGGGATTCACCCCTCCACTTT
CDR3aa: CAISPSLQASRGDSPLHF

d_gene: TRBD1
j_gene: TRBJ1-4
abundance: NA
v_gene: TRBV7-2
CDR3nt: TGTGCCAGCAGCTACGGGGACAGGGAATCTGAAAAACTGTTTTTT
CDR3aa: CASSYGDRESEKLFF

d_gene: TRBD1
j_gene: TRBJ2-5
abundance: NA
v_gene: TRBV23-1
CDR3nt: TGCGCCAGCAGTCAATCTTCGTGGGACAGCCCCGTAGAGACCCAGTACTTC
CDR3aa: CASSQSSWDSPVETQYF

d_gene: NA
j_gene: TRBJ2-3
abundance: NA
v_gene: TRBV7-2
CDR3nt: TGTGCCAGCAGCTTGGGCGACACCAACCGAGATACGCAGTATTTT
CDR3aa: CASSLGDTNRDTQYF

d_gene: NA
j_gene: TRBJ1-2
abundance: NA
v_gene: TRBV7-3
CDR3nt: TGTGCCAGCAGCCGTGGGGAGAAATATGGCTACACCTTC
CDR3aa: CASSRGEKYGYTF

d_gene: TRBD1
j_gene: TRBJ2-7
abundance: NA
v_gene: TRBV10-3
CDR3nt: TGTGCCATCAGTAAGGGGACAGACACCTACGAGCAGTACTTC
CDR3aa: CAISKGTDTYEQYF

d_gene: NA
j_gene: TRBJ1-1
abundance: NA
v_gene: TRBV28
CDR3nt: TGTGCCAGCAGTTTATTAGGCGACAGTTTGGGTACTGAAGCTTTCTTT
CDR3aa: CASSLLGDSLGTEAFF

d_gene: TRBD1
j_gene: TRBJ2-1
abundance: NA
v_gene: TRBV2
CDR3nt: TGTGCCAGCAGTACCGGGACAGGGGGGTTCAATGAGCAGTTCTTC
CDR3aa: CASSTGTGGFNEQFF

d_gene: TRBD2
j_gene: TRBJ2-1
abundance: NA
v_gene: TRBV29-1
CDR3nt: TGCAGCGCCTGGACTAGCGGTTACAATGAGCAGTTCTTC
CDR3aa: CSAWTSGYNEQFF

d_gene: TRBD1
j_gene: TRBJ1-1
abundance: NA
v_gene: TRBV12-3/TRBV12-4
CDR3nt: TGTGCCAGCAGTTTAGTGGCAGGGGGCCAAGCTTTCTTT
CDR3aa: CASSLVAGGQAFF

d_gene: NA
j_gene: TRBJ1-4
abundance: NA
v_gene: TRBV15
CDR3nt: TGTGCCACCAGCAGAGATGCGAGGACTAATGAAAAACTGTTTTTT
CDR3aa: CATSRDARTNEKLFF

d_gene: NA
j_gene: TRBJ1-3
abundance: NA
v_gene: TRBV19
CDR3nt: TGTGCCAGTAACCTTGGTAAAGGGGTCGGAAACACCATATATTTT
CDR3aa: CASNLGKGVGNTIYF

d_gene: NA
j_gene: TRBJ1-3
abundance: NA
v_gene: TRBV7-2
CDR3nt: TGTGCCAGCAGATCCTGGGGGCAGGTTGGAAACACCATATATTTT
CDR3aa: CASRSWGQVGNTIYF

d_gene: TRBD1
j_gene: TRBJ2-3
abundance: NA
v_gene: TRBV19
CDR3nt: TGTGCCAGTAGTATTGGGACAGCCACAGATACGCAGTATTTT
CDR3aa: CASSIGTATDTQYF

d_gene: NA
j_gene: TRBJ2-3
abundance: NA
v_gene: TRBV3-1/TRBV3-2
CDR3nt: TGTGCCAGCCGTTATGCAGATACGCAGTATTTT
CDR3aa: CASRYADTQYF

d_gene: NA
j_gene: TRBJ2-3
abundance: NA
v_gene: TRBV7-3
CDR3nt: TGTGCCAGCAGCTTATCGGCGGTGAGCACAGATACGCAGTATTTT
CDR3aa: CASSLSAVSTDTQYF

d_gene: NA
j_gene: TRBJ1-4
abundance: NA
v_gene: TRBV18
CDR3nt: TGTGCCAGCTCACCACGGCAGGGGAATGAAAAACTGTTTTTT
CDR3aa: CASSPRQGNEKLFF

d_gene: NA
j_gene: TRBJ2-3
abundance: NA
v_gene: TRBV7-6
CDR3nt: TGTGCCAGCAGCTTGACAGCCTCCACAGATACGCAGTATTTT
CDR3aa: CASSLTASTDTQYF

d_gene: NA
j_gene: TRBJ2-7
abundance: NA
v_gene: TRBV27
CDR3nt: TGTGCCAGCAGACTCGGGTTGGAAGCATACGAGCAGTACTTC
CDR3aa: CASRLGLEAYEQYF

d_gene: TRBD1
j_gene: TRBJ1-5
abundance: few
v_gene: TRBV24-1
CDR3nt: TGTGCCACCAGTCTGACAGGGCAGACCGGGGGCAATCAGCCCCAGCATTTT
CDR3aa: CATSLTGQTGGNQPQHF

d_gene: TRBD1
j_gene: TRBJ2-1
abundance: NA
v_gene: TRBV2
CDR3nt: TGTGCCAGCAGTTACGGGACAGAATACAATGAGCAGTTCTTC
CDR3aa: CASSYGTEYNEQFF

d_gene: TRBD1
j_gene: TRBJ1-1
abundance: NA
v_gene: TRBV4-1
CDR3nt: TGCGCCAGCAGCCCCGTAGGTAGGGGGCTTGAAGCTTTCTTT
CDR3aa: CASSPVGRGLEAFF

d_gene: NA
j_gene: TRBJ2-5
abundance: NA
v_gene: TRBV11-3
CDR3nt: TGTGCCAGCAGCTTAGCCGGGGTGGAGACCCAGTACTTC
CDR3aa: CASSLAGVETQYF

d_gene: TRBD2
j_gene: TRBJ2-7
abundance: NA
v_gene: TRBV7-2
CDR3nt: TGTGCCAGCAGCTTCCAGAGGGCTAGCGGGAGTCCGTACTTC
CDR3aa: CASSFQRASGSPYF

d_gene: NA
j_gene: TRBJ2-5
abundance: NA
v_gene: TRBV7-6
CDR3nt: TGTGCCAGCACTCCCCAGGTCCAAGAGACCCAGTACTTC
CDR3aa: CASTPQVQETQYF

d_gene: NA
j_gene: TRBJ2-7
abundance: NA
v_gene: TRBV5-1
CDR3nt: TGCGCCACCAGACTCCTCACCTACGAGCAGTACTTC
CDR3aa: CATRLLTYEQYF

d_gene: TRBD1
j_gene: TRBJ1-2
abundance: NA
v_gene: TRBV5-1
CDR3nt: TGCGCCAGCAGCTTGGCCCTTCGGACAGGCCGCGATGGCTACACCTTC
CDR3aa: CASSLALRTGRDGYTF

d_gene: NA
j_gene: TRBJ2-1
abundance: NA
v_gene: TRBV29-1
CDR3nt: TGCAGCGTTGGATTGGGGGGCTCCTACAATGAGCAGTTCTTC
CDR3aa: CSVGLGGSYNEQFF

d_gene: NA
j_gene: TRBJ2-2
abundance: NA
v_gene: TRBV5-1
CDR3nt: TGCGCCAGCAGCTTGGCTAAGATAACCATGACAGGTAACACCGGGGAGCTGTTTTTT
CDR3aa: CASSLAKITMTGNTGELFF

d_gene: NA
j_gene: TRBJ1-1
abundance: NA
v_gene: TRBV7-3
CDR3nt: TGTGCCAGCAGCTTTAGGGGGAACACTGAAGCTTTCTTT
CDR3aa: CASSFRGNTEAFF

d_gene: NA
j_gene: TRBJ2-7
abundance: NA
v_gene: TRBV19
CDR3nt: TGTGCCAGTAGTAGGTCCGGGAATGACCGATCCTACGAGCAGTACTTC
CDR3aa: CASSRSGNDRSYEQYF

d_gene: NA
j_gene: TRBJ1-1
abundance: NA
v_gene: TRBV25-1
CDR3nt: TGTGCCAGCAAAGAACAGTATGCCCCGAACACTGAAGCTTTCTTT
CDR3aa: CASKEQYAPNTEAFF

d_gene: NA
j_gene: TRBJ2-7
abundance: NA
v_gene: TRBV5-1
CDR3nt: TGCGCCAGCAGCTTGCGCCAGGACTACGAGCAGTACTTC
CDR3aa: CASSLRQDYEQYF

d_gene: NA
j_gene: TRBJ1-1
abundance: NA
v_gene: TRBV29-1
CDR3nt: TGCAGCGCCCAAGGGGTCGGGAACACTGAAGCTTTCTTT
CDR3aa: CSAQGVGNTEAFF

d_gene: TRBD2
j_gene: TRBJ2-3
abundance: NA
v_gene: TRBV29-1
CDR3nt: TGCAGCGTTGAAAAGGATAGCGGGAGAGATACGCAGTATTTT
CDR3aa: CSVEKDSGRDTQYF

d_gene: NA
j_gene: TRBJ1-5
abundance: NA
v_gene: TRBV4-1
CDR3nt: TGCGCCAGCAGCCCCCGGGAGACAGAAAATCAGCCCCAGCATTTT
CDR3aa: CASSPRETENQPQHF

d_gene: NA
j_gene: TRBJ1-4
abundance: NA
v_gene: TRBV11-2
CDR3nt: TGTGCCAGCAGCGCGTGGGAAAAACTGTTTTTT
CDR3aa: CASSAWEKLFF

d_gene: TRBD1
j_gene: TRBJ2-5
abundance: NA
v_gene: TRBV29-1
CDR3nt: TGCAGCGTTTCAGGGGGTATCCAAGAGACCCAGTACTTC
CDR3aa: CSVSGGIQETQYF

d_gene: NA
j_gene: TRBJ1-2
abundance: NA
v_gene: TRBV14
CDR3nt: TGTGCCAGCAGCCAAGATGGGGGGAAGGGAAGTTATGGCTACACCTTC
CDR3aa: CASSQDGGKGSYGYTF

d_gene: TRBD2
j_gene: TRBJ2-2
abundance: NA
v_gene: TRBV7-2
CDR3nt: TGTGCCAGCAGCTTAGCTTCTAGCGGGGGGACCGGGGAGCTGTTTTTT
CDR3aa: CASSLASSGGTGELFF

d_gene: NA
j_gene: TRBJ2-6
abundance: NA
v_gene: TRBV14
CDR3nt: TGTGCCAGCAGCTCTCAGATGGCTCCCGGGGCCAACGTCCTGACTTTC
CDR3aa: CASSSQMAPGANVLTF

d_gene: NA
j_gene: TRBJ1-5
abundance: NA
v_gene: TRBV19
CDR3nt: TGTGCCAGTAGTATAGGGTCAGGGAGGGGCAATCAGCCCCAGCATTTT
CDR3aa: CASSIGSGRGNQPQHF

d_gene: TRBD1
j_gene: TRBJ1-1
abundance: NA
v_gene: TRBV2
CDR3nt: TGTGCCAGCGACAGGGGTAACACTGAAGCTTTCTTT
CDR3aa: CASDRGNTEAFF

d_gene: TRBD1
j_gene: TRBJ1-1
abundance: NA
v_gene: TRBV6-1
CDR3nt: TGTGCCACTTCTCGAGACAGGGGGGGGGACACTGAAGCTTTCTTT
CDR3aa: CATSRDRGGDTEAFF

d_gene: TRBD2
j_gene: TRBJ2-2
abundance: once
v_gene: TRBV3-1/TRBV3-2
CDR3nt: TGTGCCAGCAGCCCGGTGGGCGGGAGGGGGTCCTCGAACACCGGGGAGCTGTTTTTT
CDR3aa: CASSPVGGRGSSNTGELFF

d_gene: NA
j_gene: TRBJ2-2
abundance: NA
v_gene: TRBV7-9
CDR3nt: TGTGCCAGCAGCCAGGGCGGGGAGCTGTTTTTT
CDR3aa: CASSQGGELFF

d_gene: TRBD2
j_gene: TRBJ2-3
abundance: NA
v_gene: TRBV9
CDR3nt: TGTGCCAGCAGCGTTGGAGCGGGGTACCGCACAGATACGCAGTATTTT
CDR3aa: CASSVGAGYRTDTQYF

d_gene: NA
j_gene: TRBJ2-3
abundance: NA
v_gene: TRBV5-1
CDR3nt: TGCGCCAGCAGCTCAATCCTAGTGCGCACAGATACGCAGTATTTT
CDR3aa: CASSSILVRTDTQYF

d_gene: NA
j_gene: TRBJ1-2
abundance: NA
v_gene: TRBV28
CDR3nt: TGTGCCAGCAGTTTAGTGGCGGTAGCTAACTATGGCTACACCTTC
CDR3aa: CASSLVAVANYGYTF

d_gene: NA
j_gene: TRBJ1-2
abundance: NA
v_gene: TRBV3-1/TRBV3-2
CDR3nt: TGTGCCAGCAGCCACGACTATGGCTACACCTTC
CDR3aa: CASSHDYGYTF

d_gene: NA
j_gene: TRBJ2-3
abundance: NA
v_gene: TRBV10-2
CDR3nt: TGCGCCACCTCGGGTGGGACAGATACGCAGTATTTT
CDR3aa: CATSGGTDTQYF

d_gene: TRBD2
j_gene: TRBJ2-2
abundance: NA
v_gene: TRBV5-1
CDR3nt: TGCGCCAGCAGACCCGGGACTAGCGGGAAGGTCGGGGAGCTGTTTTTT
CDR3aa: CASRPGTSGKVGELFF

d_gene: NA
j_gene: TRBJ2-7
abundance: once
v_gene: TRBV7-6
CDR3nt: TGTGCCAGCAGCTTAACGACAGGCTCCTACGAGCAGTACTTC
CDR3aa: CASSLTTGSYEQYF

d_gene: NA
j_gene: TRBJ1-6
abundance: NA
v_gene: TRBV11-2
CDR3nt: TGTGCCAGCAGCAAGGGAGGCTCACCCCTCCACTTT
CDR3aa: CASSKGGSPLHF

d_gene: TRBD2
j_gene: TRBJ2-7
abundance: NA
v_gene: TRBV20-1
CDR3nt: TGCAGTGCTAGTCCGGGGGGACTCTACGAGCAGTACTTC
CDR3aa: CSASPGGLYEQYF